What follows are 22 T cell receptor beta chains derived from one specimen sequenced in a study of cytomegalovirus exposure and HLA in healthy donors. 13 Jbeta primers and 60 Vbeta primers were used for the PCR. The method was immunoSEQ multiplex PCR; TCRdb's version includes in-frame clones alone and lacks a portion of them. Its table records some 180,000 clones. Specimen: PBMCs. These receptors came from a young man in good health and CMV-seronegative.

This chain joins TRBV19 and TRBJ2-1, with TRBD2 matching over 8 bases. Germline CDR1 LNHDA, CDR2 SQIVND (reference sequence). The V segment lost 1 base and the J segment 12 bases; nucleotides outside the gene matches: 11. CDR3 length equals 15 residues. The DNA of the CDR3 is TGTGCCAGTAGTATAGGGGAGGAACTAGCGGTGGTGCAGTTCTTC. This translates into CASSIGEELAVVQFF.

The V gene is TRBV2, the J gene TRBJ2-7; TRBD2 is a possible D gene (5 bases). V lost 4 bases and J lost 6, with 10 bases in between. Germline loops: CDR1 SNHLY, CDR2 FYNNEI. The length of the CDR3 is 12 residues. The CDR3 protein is CASSVVAGEQYF. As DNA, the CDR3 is TGTGCCAGCAGTGTCGTCGCGGGCGAGCAGTACTTC.

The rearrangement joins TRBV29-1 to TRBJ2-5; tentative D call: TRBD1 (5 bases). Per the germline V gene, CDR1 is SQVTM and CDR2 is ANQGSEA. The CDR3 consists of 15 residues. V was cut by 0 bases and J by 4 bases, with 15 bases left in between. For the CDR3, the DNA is TGCAGCGTTGAAGATCGAAGGGGTAGAGGAGAGACCCAGTACTTC. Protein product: CSVEDRRGRGETQYF.

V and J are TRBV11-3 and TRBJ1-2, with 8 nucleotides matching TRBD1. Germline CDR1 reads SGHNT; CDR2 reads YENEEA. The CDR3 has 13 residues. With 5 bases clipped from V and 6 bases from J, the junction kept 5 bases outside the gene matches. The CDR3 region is CASSTRQGNGYTF. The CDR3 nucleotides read TGTGCCAGCAGCACCCGACAGGGGAATGGCTACACCTTC. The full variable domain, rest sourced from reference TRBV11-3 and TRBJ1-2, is EAGVVQSPRYKIIEKKQPVAFWCNPISGHNTLYWYLQNLGQGPELLIRYENEEAVDDSQLPKDRFSAERLKGVDSTLKIQPAELGDSAVYLCASSTRQGNGYTFGSGTRLTVV.

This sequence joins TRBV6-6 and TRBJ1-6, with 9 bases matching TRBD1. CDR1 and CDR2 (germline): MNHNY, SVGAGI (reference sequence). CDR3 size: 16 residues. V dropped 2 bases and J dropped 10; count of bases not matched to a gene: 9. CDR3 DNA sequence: TGTGCCAGCAGTTACGGGGGACAGGGACCCTCCTCACCCCTCCACTTT. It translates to CASSYGGQGPSSPLHF.

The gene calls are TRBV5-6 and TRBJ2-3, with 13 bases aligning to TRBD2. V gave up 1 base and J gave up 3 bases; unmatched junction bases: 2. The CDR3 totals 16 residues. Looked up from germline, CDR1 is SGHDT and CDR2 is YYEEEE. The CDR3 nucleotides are TGTGCCAGCAGCTTGAAGACTAGCGGGGGGACAGATACGCAGTATTTT. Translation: CASSLKTSGGTDTQYF.

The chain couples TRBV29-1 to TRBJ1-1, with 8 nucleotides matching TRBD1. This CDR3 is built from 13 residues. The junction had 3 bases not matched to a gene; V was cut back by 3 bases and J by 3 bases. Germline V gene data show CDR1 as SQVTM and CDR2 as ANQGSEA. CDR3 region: CSVETGVHTEAFF. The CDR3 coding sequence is TGCAGCGTTGAGACAGGGGTACACACTGAAGCTTTCTTT. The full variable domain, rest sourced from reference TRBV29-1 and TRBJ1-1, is SAVISQKPSRDICQRGTSLTIQCQVDSQVTMMFWYRQQPGQSLTLIATANQGSEATYESGFVIDKFPISRPNLTFSTLTVSNMSPEDSSIYLCSVETGVHTEAFFGQGTRLTVV.

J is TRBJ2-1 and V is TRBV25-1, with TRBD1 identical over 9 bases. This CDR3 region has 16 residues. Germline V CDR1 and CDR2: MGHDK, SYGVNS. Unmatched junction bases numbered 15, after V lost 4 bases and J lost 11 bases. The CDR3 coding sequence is TGTGCCAGCAGTGCAAAAAACACGGCAGGGACAGGGAAGCAGTTCTTC. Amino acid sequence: CASSAKNTAGTGKQFF. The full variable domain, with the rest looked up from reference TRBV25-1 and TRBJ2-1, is EADIYQTPRYLVIGTGKKITLECSQTMGHDKMYWYQQDPGMELHLIHYSYGVNSTEKGDLSSESTVSRIRTEHFPLTLESARPSHTSQYLCASSAKNTAGTGKQFFGPGTRLTVL.

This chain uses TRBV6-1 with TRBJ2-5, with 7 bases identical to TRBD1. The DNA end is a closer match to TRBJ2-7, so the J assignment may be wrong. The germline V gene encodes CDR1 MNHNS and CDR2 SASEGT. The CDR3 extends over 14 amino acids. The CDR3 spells CASSRQGAVYEQYF. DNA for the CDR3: TGTGCCAGCAGCCGACAGGGCGCGGTCTACGAGCAGTACTTC.

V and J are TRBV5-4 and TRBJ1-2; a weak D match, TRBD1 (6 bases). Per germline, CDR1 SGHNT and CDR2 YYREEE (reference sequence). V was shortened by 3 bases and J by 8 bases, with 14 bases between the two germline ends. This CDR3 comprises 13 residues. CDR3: CASSSTGSLGYTF. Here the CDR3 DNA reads TGTGCCAGCAGCTCCACAGGGAGTTTAGGCTACACCTTC.

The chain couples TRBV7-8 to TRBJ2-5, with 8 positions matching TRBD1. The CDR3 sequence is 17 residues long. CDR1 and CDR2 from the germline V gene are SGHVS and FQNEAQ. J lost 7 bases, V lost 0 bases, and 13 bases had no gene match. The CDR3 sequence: CASSLAGQGIISVTQYF. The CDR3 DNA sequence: TGTGCCAGCAGCTTAGCTGGACAGGGAATCATAAGCGTGACCCAGTACTTC.

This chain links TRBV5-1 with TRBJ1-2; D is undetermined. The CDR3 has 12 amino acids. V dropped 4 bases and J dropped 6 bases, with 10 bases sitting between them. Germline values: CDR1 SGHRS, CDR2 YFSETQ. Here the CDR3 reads CASSPGGDGYTF. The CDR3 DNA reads TGCGCCAGCAGCCCAGGAGGCGATGGCTACACCTTC.

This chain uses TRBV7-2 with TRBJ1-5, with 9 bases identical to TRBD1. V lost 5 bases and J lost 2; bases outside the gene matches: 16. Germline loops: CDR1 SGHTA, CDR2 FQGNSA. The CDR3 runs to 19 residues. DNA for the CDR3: TGTGCCAGCAGCCTTCGTTTGAGTTTGGACAGGGGAGGCAATCAGCCCCAGCATTTT. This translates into CASSLRLSLDRGGNQPQHF.

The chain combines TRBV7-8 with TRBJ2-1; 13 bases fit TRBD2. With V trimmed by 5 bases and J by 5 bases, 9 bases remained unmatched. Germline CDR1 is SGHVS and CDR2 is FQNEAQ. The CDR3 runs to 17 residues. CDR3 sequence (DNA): TGTGCCAGCAGCCTAACTAGCGGGAGGGGGTCTAACAATGAGCAGTTCTTC. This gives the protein CASSLTSGRGSNNEQFF.

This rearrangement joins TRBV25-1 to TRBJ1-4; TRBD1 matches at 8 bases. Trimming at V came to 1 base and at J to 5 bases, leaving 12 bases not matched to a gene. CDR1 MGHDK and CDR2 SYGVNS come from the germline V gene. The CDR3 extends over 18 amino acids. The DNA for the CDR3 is TGTGCCAGCAGTGAATGGGGAGGACAGGGAGGCCAGAATGAAAAACTGTTTTTT. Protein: CASSEWGGQGGQNEKLFF. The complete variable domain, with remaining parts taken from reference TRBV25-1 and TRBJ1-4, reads EADIYQTPRYLVIGTGKKITLECSQTMGHDKMYWYQQDPGMELHLIHYSYGVNSTEKGDLSSESTVSRIRTEHFPLTLESARPSHTSQYLCASSEWGGQGGQNEKLFFGSGTQLSVL.

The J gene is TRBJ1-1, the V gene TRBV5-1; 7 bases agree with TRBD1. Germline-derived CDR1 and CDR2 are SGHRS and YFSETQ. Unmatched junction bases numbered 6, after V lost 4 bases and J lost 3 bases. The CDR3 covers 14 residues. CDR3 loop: CASSLSGTDTEAFF. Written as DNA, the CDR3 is TGCGCCAGCAGCCTCTCCGGGACAGACACTGAAGCTTTCTTT.

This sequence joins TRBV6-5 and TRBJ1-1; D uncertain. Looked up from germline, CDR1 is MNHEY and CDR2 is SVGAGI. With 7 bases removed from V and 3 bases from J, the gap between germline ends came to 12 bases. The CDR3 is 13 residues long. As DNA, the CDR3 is TGTGCCAGCATGAATTTCCGGGACACTGAAGCTTTCTTT. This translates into CASMNFRDTEAFF.

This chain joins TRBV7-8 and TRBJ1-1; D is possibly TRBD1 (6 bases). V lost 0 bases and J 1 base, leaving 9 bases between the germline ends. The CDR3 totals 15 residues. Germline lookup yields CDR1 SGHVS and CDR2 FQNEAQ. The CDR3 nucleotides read TGTGCCAGCAGCTTAGCGGGACACCCGAACACTGAAGCTTTCTTT. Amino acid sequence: CASSLAGHPNTEAFF. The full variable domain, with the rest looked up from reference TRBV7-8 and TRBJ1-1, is GAGVSQSPRYKVAKRGQDVALRCDPISGHVSLFWYQQALGQGPEFLTYFQNEAQLDKSGLPSDRFFAERPEGSVSTLKIQRTQQEDSAVYLCASSLAGHPNTEAFFGQGTRLTVV.

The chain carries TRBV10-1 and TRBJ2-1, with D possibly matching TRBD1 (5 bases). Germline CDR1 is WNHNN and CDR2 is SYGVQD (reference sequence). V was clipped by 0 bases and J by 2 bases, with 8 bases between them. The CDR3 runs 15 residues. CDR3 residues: CASSESDRPYNEQFF. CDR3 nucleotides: TGCGCCAGCAGTGAGTCCGACAGACCCTACAATGAGCAGTTCTTC.

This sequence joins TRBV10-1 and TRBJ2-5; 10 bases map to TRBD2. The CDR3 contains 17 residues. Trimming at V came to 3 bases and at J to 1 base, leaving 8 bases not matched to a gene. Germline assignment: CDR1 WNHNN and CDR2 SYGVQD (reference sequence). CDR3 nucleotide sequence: TGCGCCAGCAGTGATGGACCTAGCGGGAGCGGCCAAGAGACCCAGTACTTC. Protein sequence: CASSDGPSGSGQETQYF.

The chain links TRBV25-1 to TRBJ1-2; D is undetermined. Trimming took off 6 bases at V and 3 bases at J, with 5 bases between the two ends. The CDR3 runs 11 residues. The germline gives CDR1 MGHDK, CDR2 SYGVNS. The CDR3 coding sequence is TGTGCCAGCAGGAGAGACTATGGCTACACCTTC. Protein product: CASRRDYGYTF.

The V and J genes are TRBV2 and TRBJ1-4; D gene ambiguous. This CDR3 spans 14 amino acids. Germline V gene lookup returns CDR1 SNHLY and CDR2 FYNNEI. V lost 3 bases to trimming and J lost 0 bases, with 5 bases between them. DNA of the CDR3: TGTGCCAGCAGTGACGGGACAACTAATGAAAAACTGTTTTTT. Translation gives CASSDGTTNEKLFF.